This TCR beta chain appears in the sequencing data of a study of blood T cell repertoires in COVID-19 (dated by TCRdb to 2019 to 2021). For the study in its entirety: The collaborator samples originated in the United States, Italy and Spain and spanned the acute and convalescent phases of COVID-19. The material from the prospective study consisted of cDNA or gDNA derived from T cells, B-cell-depleted T cells, or PBMCs. Deeply sampled blood TCRbeta repertoires from subjects exposed to, actively infected with, or recovered from COVID-19 were included in the dataset. The repertoires were made available in a free public database intended to serve as a resource for research on the immune response to SARS-CoV-2. The samples were drawn from the first 160 participants of the ongoing ImmuneRACE study and from 1,200 or so subjects provided by 6 global collaborators. Sample metadata almost always included a de-identified subject ID, COVID-19 status, age in years and sex. HLA class I and class II types, where available, came from metadata supplied by the sample provider rather than from assay-based typing. The investigation overall reported the following: Clinical and demographic metadata were provided uncurated, with the amount varying by source and participant.

The immunoSEQ Assay, a bias-controlled multiplex PCR, was used to amplify TCRbeta CDR3 regions from genomic DNA. The original pipeline was this. The number of nucleated cells in each sample was estimated from the amplification of reference gene primers within the assay. To quantify the absolute abundance of each unique TCRbeta CDR3 rearrangement, sequence reads were collapsed and filtered. For each sample, productive Simpson clonality was calculated by taking the square root of Simpson's diversity index across productive rearrangements. The table comes from immuneACCESS by way of TCRdb, which keeps in-frame sequences with V and J called. Part of the clones is missing from these tables; in studies checked, under half for an unresolved V gene and the rest for unknown reasons. V and J calls and clone size come straight from that table; D and trimming were deduced from the DNA. The sample table lists 140,000 to 150,000 clones, around 80% of them with a count of one. Of the sample, roughly 2% falls within the top ten clones.

The sample holds one count of this clone. Its antigen remains unidentified. The input lacks base qualities; no much larger clone sits a single base away. Each collaborating institution followed its own protocols to collect whole blood in K2EDTA tubes. For TCRbeta analysis, collaborator samples were shipped as frozen whole blood, as isolated PBMCs, or as DNA extracted from either sample type. CDR1 MGHDK and CDR2 SYGVNS are derived from the germline V gene. The CDR3 has 14 amino acids, counting the end cysteine and phenylalanine. The only DNA kept is the CDR3, 42 bases in frame from the first base. The V end loses 1 base and the J end loses 5 bases, and a stretch of 11 bases separates them.

The sequence derives from a woman aged 55 to 70 with acute or convalescent COVID-19. Input material: peripheral blood. The V and J genes are TRBV25-1 and TRBJ1-2, with no reliable assignment of the D segment. Here the CDR3 is given as CASSEWEVRYGYTF. The base sequence is TGTGCCAGCAGTGAATGGGAGGTTCGTTATGGCTACACCTTC.